The rows below give T cell receptor beta chains drawn from one sample of a study of cytomegalovirus exposure and HLA in healthy donors. Profiled with immunoSEQ multiplex PCR; TCRdb holds only in-frame clones, not every one. The sample contains roughly 200,000 clones, around 74% of which appear only once. Material: PBMCs. These receptors were obtained from a male donor in good health and CMV-seronegative. CDR3s include the opening cysteine and the closing phenylalanine or tryptophan. Fields, in order: CDR3 length, clone size, J gene, V gene, D gene, CDR3 protein, CDR3 DNA. A D gene is named only where the DNA matches it firmly. A clone size is listed for some rows: how often the clone was seen (once, few, many), or a class if it is expanded.

cdr3_length: 15
clone_size: .
j_call: TRBJ1-1
v_call: TRBV6-1
d_call: TRBD1
cdr3_aa: CASSDWARGLTEAFF
cdr3_nt: TGTGCCAGCAGTGACTGGGCCAGGGGGCTTACTGAAGCTTTCTTT

cdr3_length: 14
clone_size: .
j_call: TRBJ1-1
v_call: TRBV5-5
d_call: TRBD1
cdr3_aa: CASSLQGGGTEAFF
cdr3_nt: TGTGCCAGCAGCTTGCAGGGGGGCGGCACTGAAGCTTTCTTT

cdr3_length: 21
clone_size: .
j_call: TRBJ2-2
v_call: TRBV21-1
d_call: .
cdr3_aa: CASSKRKGQGRGFGYTGELFF
cdr3_nt: TGTGCCAGCAGCAAAAGGAAGGGACAGGGTAGGGGGTTTGGCTACACCGGGGAGCTGTTTTTT

cdr3_length: 15
clone_size: .
j_call: TRBJ2-1
v_call: TRBV30
d_call: TRBD2
cdr3_aa: CAWSVLAGEVNEQFF
cdr3_nt: TGTGCCTGGAGTGTCTTAGCGGGAGAGGTAAATGAGCAGTTCTTC

cdr3_length: 15
clone_size: few
j_call: TRBJ2-1
v_call: TRBV5-1
d_call: TRBD2
cdr3_aa: CASSSSGGSYNEQFF
cdr3_nt: TGCGCCAGCAGCTCAAGCGGGGGATCATACAATGAGCAGTTCTTC

cdr3_length: 13
clone_size: .
j_call: TRBJ2-3
v_call: TRBV6-6
d_call: .
cdr3_aa: CASMTEEENTQYF
cdr3_nt: TGTGCCAGTATGACCGAGGAAGAAAATACGCAGTATTTT

cdr3_length: 19
clone_size: once
j_call: TRBJ2-1
v_call: TRBV7-2
d_call: TRBD2
cdr3_aa: CASSSRLAGVSGSYNEQFF
cdr3_nt: TGTGCCAGCAGCTCAAGACTAGCGGGAGTGTCGGGCTCCTACAATGAGCAGTTCTTC

cdr3_length: 17
clone_size: .
j_call: TRBJ2-3
v_call: TRBV13
d_call: TRBD2
cdr3_aa: CASSSPGLAGVKDTQYF
cdr3_nt: TGTGCCAGCAGCTCCCCGGGACTAGCGGGAGTTAAAGATACGCAGTATTTT

cdr3_length: 16
clone_size: .
j_call: TRBJ1-6
v_call: TRBV4-1
d_call: .
cdr3_aa: CASSQHALGGGSPLHF
cdr3_nt: TGCGCCAGCAGCCAGCATGCCCTGGGGGGTGGATCACCCCTCCACTTT

cdr3_length: 13
clone_size: .
j_call: TRBJ1-1
v_call: TRBV30
d_call: TRBD1
cdr3_aa: CAWANRGFTEAFF
cdr3_nt: TGTGCCTGGGCTAACAGGGGATTCACTGAAGCTTTCTTT

cdr3_length: 16
clone_size: few
j_call: TRBJ2-3
v_call: TRBV4-2
d_call: TRBD2
cdr3_aa: CASSQEASGGADTQYF
cdr3_nt: TGTGCCAGCAGCCAAGAGGCTAGCGGGGGGGCAGATACGCAGTATTTT

cdr3_length: 15
clone_size: few
j_call: TRBJ2-2
v_call: TRBV5-4
d_call: TRBD1
cdr3_aa: CASSLDRVNTGELFF
cdr3_nt: TGTGCCAGCAGTTTGGACAGGGTGAACACCGGGGAGCTGTTTTTT

cdr3_length: 16
clone_size: .
j_call: TRBJ1-2
v_call: TRBV6-5
d_call: .
cdr3_aa: CASSYSGAARGYGYTF
cdr3_nt: TGTGCCAGCAGTTACTCGGGGGCGGCTCGGGGATATGGCTACACCTTC

cdr3_length: 16
clone_size: few
j_call: TRBJ1-1
v_call: TRBV6-5
d_call: .
cdr3_aa: CASSYSVLTWYAEAFF
cdr3_nt: TGTGCCAGCAGTTACAGCGTGCTCACTTGGTACGCTGAAGCTTTCTTT

cdr3_length: 15
clone_size: .
j_call: TRBJ1-4
v_call: TRBV4-2
d_call: .
cdr3_aa: CASRQEAATNEKLFF
cdr3_nt: TGTGCCAGCAGACAAGAAGCCGCAACTAATGAAAAACTGTTTTTT

cdr3_length: 16
clone_size: .
j_call: TRBJ2-7
v_call: TRBV5-4
d_call: TRBD2
cdr3_aa: CASSLPTSGPPYEQYF
cdr3_nt: TGTGCCAGCAGCTTGCCGACTAGCGGACCACCCTACGAGCAGTACTTC

cdr3_length: 18
clone_size: .
j_call: TRBJ2-2
v_call: TRBV4-2
d_call: TRBD2
cdr3_aa: CASSQDPLAGRDTGELFF
cdr3_nt: TGTGCCAGCAGCCAAGATCCTTTAGCGGGAAGGGACACCGGGGAGCTGTTTTTT

cdr3_length: 15
clone_size: .
j_call: TRBJ1-5
v_call: TRBV27
d_call: TRBD1
cdr3_aa: CASSPRTGGNQPQHF
cdr3_nt: TGTGCCAGCAGTCCCAGGACAGGGGGGAATCAGCCCCAGCATTTT

cdr3_length: 13
clone_size: .
j_call: TRBJ2-1
v_call: TRBV6-5
d_call: .
cdr3_aa: CASSRTYADEQFF
cdr3_nt: TGTGCCAGCAGTCGGACTTACGCGGATGAGCAGTTCTTC

cdr3_length: 16
clone_size: .
j_call: TRBJ1-1
v_call: TRBV10-3
d_call: .
cdr3_aa: CAITKRGGTGYTEAFF
cdr3_nt: TGTGCCATCACAAAAAGAGGTGGCACAGGGTACACTGAAGCTTTCTTT

cdr3_length: 16
clone_size: .
j_call: TRBJ1-2
v_call: TRBV28
d_call: .
cdr3_aa: CASSPIVPLGAQGYTF
cdr3_nt: TGTGCCAGCAGCCCAATAGTCCCCCTGGGGGCACAAGGCTACACCTTC

cdr3_length: 13
clone_size: few
j_call: TRBJ2-7
v_call: TRBV19
d_call: .
cdr3_aa: CASSIVPSYEQYF
cdr3_nt: TGTGCCAGTAGTATAGTTCCGAGCTACGAGCAGTACTTC

cdr3_length: 19
clone_size: .
j_call: TRBJ2-7
v_call: TRBV7-9
d_call: .
cdr3_aa: CSSSSPIGGYRDNPYEQYF
cdr3_nt: TGTTCCAGCAGCTCTCCGATCGGAGGATACAGGGATAACCCCTACGAGCAGTACTTC

cdr3_length: 14
clone_size: .
j_call: TRBJ2-6
v_call: TRBV28
d_call: .
cdr3_aa: CASSESSGANVLTF
cdr3_nt: TGTGCCAGCAGTGAGAGCTCTGGGGCCAACGTCCTGACTTTC

cdr3_length: 15
clone_size: few
j_call: TRBJ2-7
v_call: TRBV28
d_call: TRBD2
cdr3_aa: CASSRSSGGFYEQYF
cdr3_nt: TGTGCCAGCAGCCGCTCTAGCGGGGGGTTCTACGAGCAGTACTTC

cdr3_length: 15
clone_size: .
j_call: TRBJ1-6
v_call: TRBV7-3
d_call: .
cdr3_aa: CASSQGSSYNSPLHF
cdr3_nt: TGTGCCAGCAGTCAAGGGAGCTCCTATAATTCACCCCTCCACTTT

cdr3_length: 14
clone_size: .
j_call: TRBJ1-5
v_call: TRBV30
d_call: TRBD1
cdr3_aa: CAWSGWDRNQPQHF
cdr3_nt: TGTGCCTGGAGTGGGTGGGACAGGAATCAGCCCCAGCATTTT

cdr3_length: 14
clone_size: .
j_call: TRBJ1-5
v_call: TRBV30
d_call: .
cdr3_aa: CALSTADSNQPQHF
cdr3_nt: TGTGCCTTGTCGACAGCCGATAGCAATCAGCCCCAGCATTTT

cdr3_length: 17
clone_size: .
j_call: TRBJ2-7
v_call: TRBV10-2
d_call: TRBD2
cdr3_aa: CASSDTIDSSGVYRQYF
cdr3_nt: TGCGCCAGCAGTGATACCATCGACTCTAGCGGGGTTTACAGGCAGTACTTC

cdr3_length: 14
clone_size: .
j_call: TRBJ1-5
v_call: TRBV7-2
d_call: .
cdr3_aa: CASSSMGAGQPQHF
cdr3_nt: TGTGCCAGCAGCTCAATGGGGGCCGGTCAGCCCCAGCATTTT

cdr3_length: 13
clone_size: few
j_call: TRBJ2-1
v_call: TRBV4-1
d_call: TRBD2
cdr3_aa: CASSGSNYNEQFF
cdr3_nt: TGCGCCAGTAGCGGGAGCAACTACAATGAGCAGTTCTTC

cdr3_length: 14
clone_size: .
j_call: TRBJ2-1
v_call: TRBV11-3
d_call: .
cdr3_aa: CASSYGAVYNEQFF
cdr3_nt: TGTGCCAGCAGCTACGGAGCGGTCTACAATGAGCAGTTCTTC

cdr3_length: 15
clone_size: .
j_call: TRBJ2-1
v_call: TRBV9
d_call: .
cdr3_aa: CASSSQGGNYNEQFF
cdr3_nt: TGTGCCAGCAGTTCTCAGGGGGGTAACTACAATGAGCAGTTCTTC

cdr3_length: 16
clone_size: .
j_call: TRBJ2-7
v_call: TRBV7-9
d_call: TRBD1
cdr3_aa: CASSLVLDRGYYEQYF
cdr3_nt: TGTGCCAGCAGCTTAGTACTAGACAGGGGGTATTACGAGCAGTACTTC

cdr3_length: 16
clone_size: .
j_call: TRBJ2-7
v_call: TRBV18
d_call: TRBD1
cdr3_aa: CASSPASGGAGYEQYF
cdr3_nt: TGTGCCAGCTCCCCGGCATCAGGGGGCGCGGGGTACGAGCAGTACTTC

cdr3_length: 11
clone_size: .
j_call: TRBJ2-7
v_call: TRBV6-1
d_call: .
cdr3_aa: CASSVTYEQYF
cdr3_nt: TGTGCCAGCAGCGTTACCTACGAGCAGTACTTC

cdr3_length: 15
clone_size: few
j_call: TRBJ1-6
v_call: TRBV2
d_call: TRBD1
cdr3_aa: CASSDRDRYNSPLHF
cdr3_nt: TGTGCCAGCAGTGATAGGGACAGATATAATTCACCCCTCCACTTT

cdr3_length: 14
clone_size: .
j_call: TRBJ1-2
v_call: TRBV7-8
d_call: TRBD1
cdr3_aa: CASSSKGTGDGYTF
cdr3_nt: TGTGCCAGCAGCTCAAAAGGGACAGGGGATGGCTACACCTTC

cdr3_length: 18
clone_size: .
j_call: TRBJ2-3
v_call: TRBV5-1
d_call: .
cdr3_aa: CASSLKSVAVGDGDTQYF
cdr3_nt: TGCGCCAGCAGCTTGAAGAGTGTAGCGGTCGGGGATGGAGATACGCAGTATTTT

cdr3_length: 13
clone_size: .
j_call: TRBJ1-6
v_call: TRBV30
d_call: TRBD1
cdr3_aa: CAWSAGQGSTLHF
cdr3_nt: TGTGCCTGGAGTGCTGGACAGGGGAGCACCCTCCACTTT

cdr3_length: 19
clone_size: .
j_call: TRBJ2-2
v_call: TRBV29-1
d_call: TRBD2
cdr3_aa: CSVLLPTPRLAENTGELFF
cdr3_nt: TGCAGCGTCCTACTCCCTACTCCCAGACTAGCGGAGAACACCGGGGAGCTGTTTTTT

cdr3_length: 15
clone_size: .
j_call: TRBJ1-1
v_call: TRBV6-5
d_call: .
cdr3_aa: CASSYRGALLVEAFF
cdr3_nt: TGTGCCAGCAGTTACAGGGGCGCCCTGCTTGTTGAAGCTTTCTTT

cdr3_length: 18
clone_size: .
j_call: TRBJ2-3
v_call: TRBV9
d_call: TRBD1
cdr3_aa: CASSESNRQGAGTDTQYF
cdr3_nt: TGTGCCAGCAGCGAAAGCAACCGACAGGGGGCTGGCACAGATACGCAGTATTTT

cdr3_length: 14
clone_size: once
j_call: TRBJ2-3
v_call: TRBV9
d_call: .
cdr3_aa: CASSVGEGENTQYF
cdr3_nt: TGTGCCAGCAGCGTAGGGGAGGGGGAAAATACGCAGTATTTT

cdr3_length: 13
clone_size: .
j_call: TRBJ1-1
v_call: TRBV28
d_call: .
cdr3_aa: CASSLRGGTEAFF
cdr3_nt: TGTGCCAGCAGTTTAAGAGGAGGAACTGAAGCTTTCTTT

cdr3_length: 15
clone_size: .
j_call: TRBJ1-4
v_call: TRBV28
d_call: TRBD1
cdr3_aa: CASSSPGTGHEKLFF
cdr3_nt: TGTGCCAGCAGTTCCCCCGGGACAGGGCATGAAAAACTGTTTTTT

cdr3_length: 13
clone_size: .
j_call: TRBJ1-5
v_call: TRBV6-5
d_call: .
cdr3_aa: CASSYSPGQPQHF
cdr3_nt: TGTGCCAGCAGTTACTCCCCGGGACAGCCCCAGCATTTT

cdr3_length: 15
clone_size: many
j_call: TRBJ2-1
v_call: TRBV7-3
d_call: TRBD2
cdr3_aa: CASSPGLAGYSEQFF
cdr3_nt: TGTGCCAGCAGCCCAGGACTAGCGGGGTATAGTGAGCAGTTCTTC

cdr3_length: 14
clone_size: .
j_call: TRBJ1-2
v_call: TRBV6-6
d_call: TRBD1
cdr3_aa: CASSNRGAQEGYTF
cdr3_nt: TGTGCCAGCAGTAACAGGGGGGCGCAGGAAGGCTACACCTTC

cdr3_length: 13
clone_size: .
j_call: TRBJ2-3
v_call: TRBV29-1
d_call: .
cdr3_aa: CSVSGDSTDTQYF
cdr3_nt: TGCAGCGTTTCGGGGGACAGCACAGATACGCAGTATTTT

cdr3_length: 15
clone_size: .
j_call: TRBJ2-3
v_call: TRBV5-1
d_call: TRBD1
cdr3_aa: CASSLARTGADTQYF
cdr3_nt: TGCGCCAGCAGCTTGGCCCGGACAGGGGCAGATACGCAGTATTTT

cdr3_length: 15
clone_size: .
j_call: TRBJ1-5
v_call: TRBV4-2
d_call: .
cdr3_aa: CASSQEMAGNQPQHF
cdr3_nt: TGTGCCAGCAGCCAAGAAATGGCAGGCAATCAGCCCCAGCATTTT

cdr3_length: 10
clone_size: .
j_call: TRBJ2-3
v_call: TRBV6-6
d_call: .
cdr3_aa: CASSGRTQYF
cdr3_nt: TGTGCCAGCAGCGGGAGAACGCAGTATTTT

cdr3_length: 11
clone_size: .
j_call: TRBJ2-1
v_call: TRBV6-5
d_call: .
cdr3_aa: CASSLGDEQFF
cdr3_nt: TGTGCCAGCAGCCTTGGAGATGAGCAGTTCTTC

cdr3_length: 13
clone_size: once
j_call: TRBJ2-3
v_call: TRBV7-3
d_call: .
cdr3_aa: CASSLTAADTQYF
cdr3_nt: TGTGCCAGCAGCTTAACTGCGGCAGATACGCAGTATTTT

cdr3_length: 16
clone_size: .
j_call: TRBJ2-5
v_call: TRBV28
d_call: .
cdr3_aa: CASSLEHGRVAETQYF
cdr3_nt: TGTGCCAGCAGTTTAGAACACGGCAGGGTGGCCGAGACCCAGTACTTC

cdr3_length: 15
clone_size: once
j_call: TRBJ2-2
v_call: TRBV5-4
d_call: .
cdr3_aa: CASSLDSLNTGELFF
cdr3_nt: TGTGCCAGCAGCTTGGATAGCTTGAACACCGGGGAGCTGTTTTTT

cdr3_length: 16
clone_size: .
j_call: TRBJ2-3
v_call: TRBV7-9
d_call: TRBD2
cdr3_aa: CASSSGTSGRWNTQYF
cdr3_nt: TGTGCCAGCAGCTCTGGGACTAGCGGGAGATGGAATACGCAGTATTTT

cdr3_length: 17
clone_size: .
j_call: TRBJ2-7
v_call: TRBV4-1
d_call: .
cdr3_aa: CASSQEKGGIGSYEQYF
cdr3_nt: TGCGCCAGCAGCCAAGAAAAAGGGGGTATAGGTTCCTACGAGCAGTACTTC